The 21 T cell receptor beta chains below come from one sample, sequenced in a study of cytotoxic CD8 clonotypes in ibrutinib-treated CLL (dated by TCRdb to the early 2020s). Receptors were amplified or captured by the immunoSEQ multiplex PCR assay. The table was pulled from immuneACCESS by TCRdb, which kept in-frame rearrangements only. Such tables lose some clones; where checked, under half of the loss comes from unresolved V genes, and the rest has no known cause. Present in this sample are some 40,000 clones, 65% to 70% of which were seen just once. The ten most abundant clones make up 7% of the sample. Per the publication, the time point label means: progressive disease on ibrutinib. This specimen consisted of PBMCs, obtained at disease progression, from a patient treated with ibrutinib. These TCRs come from a human donor with chronic lymphocytic leukemia.

In DNA, the CDR3 is TGTGCCAGCAGCTTGGAGGGGGGCCAAGAGACCCAGTACTTC. It translates to CASSLEGGQETQYF. This rearrangement joins TRBV5-4 to TRBJ2-5; D may correspond to TRBD1 or TRBD2 (6 bases each). The CDR3 length is 14 residues. V was clipped by 0 bases and J by 1 base, with 7 bases between them. Germline-derived CDR1 and CDR2 are SGHNT and YYREEE (reference sequence).

Written as DNA, the CDR3 is TGCGCCAGCAGCGAAACAGGGCGCACTGAAGCTTTCTTT. Amino acid sequence: CASSETGRTEAFF. The V call is TRBV10-1, the J call TRBJ1-1; tentative D call: TRBD1 (6 bases). Germline CDR1 reads WNHNN; CDR2 reads SYGVQD (reference sequence). This CDR3 has 13 residues. V was cut by 6 bases and J by 4 bases, with 12 bases left in between.

The rearrangement joins TRBV6-4 to TRBJ1-1; D might be TRBD1 (6 bases). The V end lost 6 bases, the J end lost 7 bases, and 15 bases lay between the germline ends. The CDR3 is 13 residues long. CDR1 is MRHNA, CDR2 SNTAGT, per germline. The CDR3 DNA reads TGTGCCAGCAGCCGCACAGGGTACGATGAAGCTTTCTTT. Its protein is CASSRTGYDEAFF.

CDR3 nucleotides: TGTGCCAGCAGCTCTGTCGGACTAGCGGGAGTAGGGGGGACTAGCACAGATACGCAGTATTTT. It yields the protein CASSSVGLAGVGGTSTDTQYF. The chain recombines TRBV7-6 with TRBJ2-3, with 13 bases fitting TRBD2. V dropped 4 bases and J dropped 0; count of bases not matched to a gene: 16. The CDR3 is 21 amino acids. Germline CDR1 and CDR2: SGHVS and FNYEAQ. Variable domain in full (rest from reference TRBV7-6 and TRBJ2-3): GAGVSQSPRYKVTKRGQDVALRCDPISGHVSLYWYRQALGQGPEFLTYFNYEAQQDKSGLPNDRFSAERPEGSISTLTIQRTEQRDSAMYRCASSSVGLAGVGGTSTDTQYFGPGTRLTVL.

The chain joins TRBV25-1 to TRBJ1-1, with unresolved D. Trimming took off 1 base at V and 1 base at J, with 10 bases between the two ends. The CDR3 is made up of 15 amino acids. Germline-derived CDR1 and CDR2 are MGHDK and SYGVNS. CDR3: CASSESLRANTEAFF. In DNA form, the CDR3 reads TGTGCCAGCAGTGAATCCTTAAGGGCGAACACTGAAGCTTTCTTT.

The chain is built from TRBV5-1 and TRBJ1-1; D is uncertain. Germline V lookup: CDR1 SGHRS, CDR2 YFSETQ. The CDR3 loop spans 15 amino acids. V was clipped by 2 bases and J by 3 bases, with 14 bases between them. The CDR3: CASSFGGNWDTEAFF. In DNA form, the CDR3 reads TGCGCCAGCAGCTTCGGAGGGAATTGGGACACTGAAGCTTTCTTT. Full variable domain (missing parts from reference TRBV5-1 and TRBJ1-1): KAGVTQTPRYLIKTRGQQVTLSCSPISGHRSVSWYQQTPGQGLQFLFEYFSETQRNKGNFPGRFSGRQFSNSRSEMNVSTLELGDSALYLCASSFGGNWDTEAFFGQGTRLTVV.

The chain carries TRBV10-1 and TRBJ2-7, with TRBD2 identical over 8 bases. Trimming at V came to 2 bases and at J to 5 bases, leaving 8 bases not matched to a gene. The germline gives CDR1 WNHNN, CDR2 SYGVQD (reference sequence). This CDR3 contains 15 residues. The CDR3 is CASSEVGSGAHEQYF. CDR3 DNA sequence: TGCGCCAGCAGTGAGGTTGGTAGCGGGGCCCACGAGCAGTACTTC.

This rearrangement joins TRBV6-1 to TRBJ1-3, with D tentatively TRBD1 (5 bases). V was clipped by 3 bases and J by 5 bases, with 14 bases between them. The CDR3 has 15 amino acids. Germline V lookup: CDR1 MNHNS, CDR2 SASEGT. CDR3 DNA sequence: TGTGCCAGCAGTGATGGGGGATGGGTTAGAAACACCATATATTTT. Amino acids: CASSDGGWVRNTIYF.

The CDR3 spells CASGPQNTGELFF. CDR3 in DNA: TGTGCCAGCGGACCCCAGAACACCGGGGAGCTGTTTTTT. The gene calls are TRBV19 and TRBJ2-2; D remains unclear. V was shortened by 9 bases and J by 1 base, with 9 bases between the two germline ends. The CDR3 has 13 amino acids. The germline V gene has CDR1 LNHDA and CDR2 SQIVND (reference sequence).

This sequence joins TRBV11-2 and TRBJ2-5; no clear D gene. This CDR3 has 13 amino acids. The V gene's germline CDR1 is SGHAT and CDR2 FQNNGV. The ends were cut back, 7 bases at V and 9 bases at J, with 18 bases in the middle. In DNA, the CDR3 is TGTGCCAGCAAAAAGACCTCCGGTGCGGCCCAGTACTTC. Translating it yields CASKKTSGAAQYF.

The chain recombines TRBV19 with TRBJ2-7, with D possibly matching TRBD2 (5 bases). Germline CDR1 LNHDA, CDR2 SQIVND (reference sequence). The length of the CDR3 is 13 residues. Between the trimmed V and J ends, which lost 4 bases and 3 bases, there was a span of 10 bases. CDR3 in DNA: TGTGCCAGTAGTAAGACGGGGATCTACGAGCAGTACTTC. Amino acids: CASSKTGIYEQYF.

The chain employs TRBV9 and TRBJ2-2, with 8 bases aligning to TRBD1. V gave up 4 bases and J gave up 7 bases; unmatched junction bases: 3. The germline V gene encodes CDR1 SGDLS and CDR2 YYNGEE. This CDR3 contains 13 residues. This chain's CDR3 is CASSRTGFGELFF. The DNA of the CDR3 is TGTGCCAGCAGCCGGACAGGGTTCGGGGAGCTGTTTTTT.

CDR3 coding DNA: TGTGCCAGCAGCGTAGCAGGCCACTATGGCTACACCTTC. It encodes CASSVAGHYGYTF. The V gene is TRBV9, the J gene TRBJ1-2; D uncertain. This CDR3 is built from 13 residues. The germline V gene encodes CDR1 SGDLS and CDR2 YYNGEE. V was pared by 0 bases and J by 3 bases, with 6 bases between.

J is TRBJ1-5 and V is TRBV19; D is unresolved. Germline V CDR1 and CDR2: LNHDA, SQIVND (reference sequence). The CDR3 spans 11 residues. The V end was cut by 3 bases, the J end by 12 bases, with 9 bases between. The CDR3 nucleotides are TGTGCCAGTAGTATGGGAAGAGGCCAGCATTTT. Its translation: CASSMGRGQHF.

This clone was seen a handful of times. The chain carries TRBV19 and TRBJ1-1; D is ambiguous. Trimming removed 5 bases from V and 4 bases from J, with 17 bases in between. The germline CDR1 and CDR2 sequences are LNHDA and SQIVND (reference sequence). This CDR3 is 15 amino acids long. CDR3 residues: CASSPPLGRGTEAFF. The CDR3 region has the DNA TGTGCCAGTAGTCCCCCGTTAGGGCGGGGCACTGAAGCTTTCTTT.

The chain carries TRBV30 and TRBJ2-1; D uncertain. The CDR3 sequence is 11 residues long. The ends were cut back, 3 bases at V and 6 bases at J, with 6 bases in the middle. CDR1 is GTSNPN and CDR2 is SVGIG in the germline V gene (reference sequence). The CDR3, as DNA: TGTGCCTGGAGCCAGTCCAATGAGCAGTTCTTC. Its protein is CAWSQSNEQFF.

The chain links TRBV7-3 to TRBJ1-4; D gene uncertain. The CDR3 contains 14 residues. Germline V lookup: CDR1 SGHTA, CDR2 FQGTGA. Trimming shortened V by 6 bases and J by 5 bases, and 13 bases separated the two germline ends. In DNA, the CDR3 is TGTGCCAGCAGACCGGACGGTTCCAATGAAAAACTGTTTTTT. This encodes CASRPDGSNEKLFF.

This clone has just a few counts. This chain uses TRBV6-6 with TRBJ1-6; possible D gene TRBD1, 5 bases. The V end was cut by 5 bases, the J end by 5 bases, with 13 bases between. Germline assignment: CDR1 MNHNY and CDR2 SVGAGI (reference sequence). The CDR3 runs to 15 residues. CDR3 loop: CASSLGTPDNSPLHF. The CDR3 DNA sequence: TGTGCCAGCAGTCTGGGGACTCCGGATAATTCACCCCTCCACTTT.

In its sample, this clone was seen a few times. The chain combines TRBV4-1 with TRBJ2-3; 11 bases map to TRBD2. Germline V gene lookup returns CDR1 MGHRA and CDR2 YSYEKL. V was clipped by 1 base and J by 4 bases; unmatched bases: 10. The CDR3 spans 18 residues. The CDR3 region has the DNA TGCGCCAGCAGCCAAGGTGGGACTAGCGGCCCGGCGGCAGATACGCAGTATTTT. Translating gives CASSQGGTSGPAADTQYF.

This chain joins TRBV29-1 and TRBJ2-1; D is possibly TRBD2 (5 bases). This CDR3 is built from 13 residues. The germline V gene encodes CDR1 SQVTM and CDR2 ANQGSEA. Trimming pared 3 bases from V and 4 bases from J, leaving 10 bases between. This CDR3 reads CSVELARYNEQFF. The CDR3 DNA follows: TGCAGCGTTGAGCTAGCCAGGTACAATGAGCAGTTCTTC.

Concerning this clone itself: This same CDR3 is encoded by further DNA sequences in the sample. The chain employs TRBV6-5 and TRBJ2-1, with 9 positions matching TRBD2. The CDR3 has 15 residues. With V trimmed by 2 bases and J by 2 bases, 1 base remained unmatched. Germline V gene data show CDR1 as MNHEY and CDR2 as SVGAGI. CDR3: CASSYRTSAYNEQFF. DNA of the CDR3: TGTGCCAGCAGTTACCGGACTAGCGCCTACAATGAGCAGTTCTTC.